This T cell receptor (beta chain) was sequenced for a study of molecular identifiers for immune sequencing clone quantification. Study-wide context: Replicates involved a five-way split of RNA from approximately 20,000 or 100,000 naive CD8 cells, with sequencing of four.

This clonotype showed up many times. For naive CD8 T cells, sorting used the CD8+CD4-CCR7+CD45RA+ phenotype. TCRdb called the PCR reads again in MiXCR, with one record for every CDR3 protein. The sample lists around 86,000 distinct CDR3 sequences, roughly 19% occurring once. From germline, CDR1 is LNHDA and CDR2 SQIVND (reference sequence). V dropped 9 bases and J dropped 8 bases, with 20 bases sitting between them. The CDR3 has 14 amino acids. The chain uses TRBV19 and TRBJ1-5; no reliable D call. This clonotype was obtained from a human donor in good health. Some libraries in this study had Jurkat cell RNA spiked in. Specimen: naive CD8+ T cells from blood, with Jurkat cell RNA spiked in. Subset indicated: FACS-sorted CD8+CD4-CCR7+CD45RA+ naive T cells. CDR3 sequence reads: CASRPPGWMEPQHF. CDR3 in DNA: TGTGCCAGCAGACCTCCCGGATGGATGGAGCCCCAGCATTTT.